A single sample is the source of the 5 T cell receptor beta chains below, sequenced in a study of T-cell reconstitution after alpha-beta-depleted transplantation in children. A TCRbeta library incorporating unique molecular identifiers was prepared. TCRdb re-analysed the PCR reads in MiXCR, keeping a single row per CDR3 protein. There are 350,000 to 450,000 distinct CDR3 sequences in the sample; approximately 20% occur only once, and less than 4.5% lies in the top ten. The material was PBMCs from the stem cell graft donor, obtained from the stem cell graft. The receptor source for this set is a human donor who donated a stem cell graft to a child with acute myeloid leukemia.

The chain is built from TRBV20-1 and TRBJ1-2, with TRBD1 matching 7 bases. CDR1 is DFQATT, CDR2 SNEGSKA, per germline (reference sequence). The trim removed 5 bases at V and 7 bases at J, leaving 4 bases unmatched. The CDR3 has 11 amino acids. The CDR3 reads CSAATGTGYTF. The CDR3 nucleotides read TGCAGTGCTGCGACAGGGACTGGCTACACCTTC.

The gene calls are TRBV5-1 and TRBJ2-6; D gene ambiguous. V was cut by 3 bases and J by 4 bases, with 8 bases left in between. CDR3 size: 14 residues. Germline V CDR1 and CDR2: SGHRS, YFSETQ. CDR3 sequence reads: CASSSEVGANVLTF. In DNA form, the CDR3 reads TGCGCCAGCAGCTCCGAGGTAGGGGCCAACGTCCTGACTTTC.

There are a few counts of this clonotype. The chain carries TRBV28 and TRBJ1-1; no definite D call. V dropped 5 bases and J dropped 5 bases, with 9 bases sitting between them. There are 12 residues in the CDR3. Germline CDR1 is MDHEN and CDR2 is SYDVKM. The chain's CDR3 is CASSRTKTEAFF. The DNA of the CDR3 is TGTGCCAGCAGTAGAACGAAGACTGAAGCTTTCTTT.

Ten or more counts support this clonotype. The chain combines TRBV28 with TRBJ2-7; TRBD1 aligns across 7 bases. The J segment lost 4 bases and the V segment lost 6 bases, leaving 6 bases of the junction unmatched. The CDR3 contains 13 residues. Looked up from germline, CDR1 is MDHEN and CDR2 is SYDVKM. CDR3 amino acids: CASSLGQEYEQYF. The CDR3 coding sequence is TGTGCCAGCAGCCTCGGACAGGAATACGAGCAGTACTTC.

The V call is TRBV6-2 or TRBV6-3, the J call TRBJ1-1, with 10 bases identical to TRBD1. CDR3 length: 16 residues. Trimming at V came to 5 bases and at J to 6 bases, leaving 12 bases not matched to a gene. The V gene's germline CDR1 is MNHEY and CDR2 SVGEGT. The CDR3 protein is CASSRPGTGAGAEAFF. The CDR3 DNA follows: TGTGCCAGCAGTCGTCCCGGGACAGGGGCAGGGGCTGAAGCTTTCTTT.